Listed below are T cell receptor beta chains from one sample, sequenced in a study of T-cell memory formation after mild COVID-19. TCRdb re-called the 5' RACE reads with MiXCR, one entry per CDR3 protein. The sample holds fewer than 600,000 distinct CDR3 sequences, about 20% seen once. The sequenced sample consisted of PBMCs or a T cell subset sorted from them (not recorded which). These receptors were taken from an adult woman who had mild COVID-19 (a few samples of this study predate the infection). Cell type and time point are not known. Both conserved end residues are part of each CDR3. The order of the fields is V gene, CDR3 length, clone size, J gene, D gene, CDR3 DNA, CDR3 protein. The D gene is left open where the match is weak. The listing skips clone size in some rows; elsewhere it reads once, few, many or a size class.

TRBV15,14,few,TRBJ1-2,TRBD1,TGTGCCACCACTATCGACAGGGGAACCTATGGCTACACCTTC,CATTIDRGTYGYTF
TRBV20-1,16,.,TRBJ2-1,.,TGCAGTGCTAGAGATCCTAGGGGGATCACCTACAATGAGCAGTTCTTC,CSARDPRGITYNEQFF
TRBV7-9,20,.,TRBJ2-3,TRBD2,TGTGCCAGCAGCTCAAGTTTCGGGACTAGCGGGGGGGTTATCTCAGATACGCAGTATTTT,CASSSSFGTSGGVISDTQYF
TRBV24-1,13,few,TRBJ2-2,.,TGTGCCACCAGTGAGGGTAGGCCCGGGGAGCTGTTTTTT,CATSEGRPGELFF
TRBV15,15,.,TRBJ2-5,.,TGTGCCACCAGCGCAGGGCGAGGAGACGGTGAGACCCAGTACTTC,CATSAGRGDGETQYF
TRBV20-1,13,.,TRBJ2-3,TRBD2,TGCAGTGCTGTTAGCGGGAGGGTGGATACGCAGTATTTT,CSAVSGRVDTQYF
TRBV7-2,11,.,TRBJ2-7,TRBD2,TGTGCCAGCAGAGATAGCGGGGCGCAGTACTTC,CASRDSGAQYF
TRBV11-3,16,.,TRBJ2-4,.,TGTGCCAGCAGCCAAGGCGCGGGGATGGGCAAAAACATTCAGTACTTC,CASSQGAGMGKNIQYF
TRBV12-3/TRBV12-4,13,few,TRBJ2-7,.,TGTGCCAGCAGTTTATTGTCCAGGAGAGACTTGTACTTC,CASSLLSRRDLYF
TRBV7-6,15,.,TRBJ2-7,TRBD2,TGTGCCAGCAGCCCGAACAGCGGGGATACCTACGAGCAGTACTTC,CASSPNSGDTYEQYF
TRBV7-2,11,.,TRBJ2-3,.,TGTGCCAGCAGCTCGGTGGATACGCAGTATTTT,CASSSVDTQYF
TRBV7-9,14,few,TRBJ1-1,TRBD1,TGTGCCAGCAGCTTCCTGAGGGGGCAGGCTGAAGCTTTCTTT,CASSFLRGQAEAFF
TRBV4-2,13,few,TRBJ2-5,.,TGTGCCAGCAGCCAAGCCAAGGGAGAGACCCAGTACTTC,CASSQAKGETQYF
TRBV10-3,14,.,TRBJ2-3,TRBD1,TGTGCCATCAGATGGGACAGGGGGACAGATACGCAGTATTTT,CAIRWDRGTDTQYF
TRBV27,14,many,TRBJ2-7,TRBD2,TGTGCCAGCAGGAGCGGGAGGGCCTCTAATGAGCAGTACTTC,CASRSGRASNEQYF
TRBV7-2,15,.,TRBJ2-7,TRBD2,TGTGCCAGCAGCTTAACGACTAGCGGGAGAGGCGAGCAGTACTTC,CASSLTTSGRGEQYF
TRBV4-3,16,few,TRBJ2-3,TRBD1,TGCGCCAGCAGCCAAAGTATTACAGGGGATACAGATACGCAGTATTTT,CASSQSITGDTDTQYF
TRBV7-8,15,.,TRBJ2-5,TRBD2,TGTGCCAGCAGCTTACTAGCGGGGGACCAATGGGCCCAGTACTTC,CASSLLAGDQWAQYF
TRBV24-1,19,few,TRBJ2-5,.,TGTGCCACCAGTGACCCGTCCCTGGTACGGGGGAAGGGGCTGGAGACCCAGTACTTC,CATSDPSLVRGKGLETQYF
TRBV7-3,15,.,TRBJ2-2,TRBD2,TGTGCCAGCAGCGATCTAGCGGGGATCACCGGGGAGCTGTTTTTT,CASSDLAGITGELFF